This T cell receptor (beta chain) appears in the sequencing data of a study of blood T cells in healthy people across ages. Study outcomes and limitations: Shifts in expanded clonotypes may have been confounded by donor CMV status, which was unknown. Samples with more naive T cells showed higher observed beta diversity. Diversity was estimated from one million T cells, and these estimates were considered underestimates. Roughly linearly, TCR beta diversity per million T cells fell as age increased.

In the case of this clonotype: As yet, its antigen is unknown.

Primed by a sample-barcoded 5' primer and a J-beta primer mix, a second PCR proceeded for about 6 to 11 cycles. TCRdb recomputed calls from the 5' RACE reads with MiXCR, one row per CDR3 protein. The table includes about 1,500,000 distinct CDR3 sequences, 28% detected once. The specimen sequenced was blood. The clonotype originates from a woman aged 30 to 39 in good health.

The CDR3 spells CASSCGVSNEKLFF. CDR3 DNA: TGTGCCAGCAGTTGCGGTGTGTCTAATGAAAAACTGTTTTTT. The J gene is TRBJ1-4, the V gene TRBV27, with unresolved D. The CDR3 has 14 amino acids. The germline gives CDR1 MNHEY, CDR2 SMNVEV (reference sequence). The V gene lost 4 bases and the J gene lost 3 bases, with 9 bases spanning the gap.